Described below is a single T cell receptor beta chain sequence and its context. Its matching antigen is unknown. The data belong to a study of cytomegalovirus exposure and HLA in healthy donors. Study-level information: A data release that came early held 80 million or so unique TCRs from HLA-typed donors. Points from the study as a whole: Near-uniform donor sequencing depth was presumed by presence/absence analyses.

The PCR contained 60 Vbeta and 13 Jbeta primers. This table comes from immunoSEQ multiplex PCR, and its TCRdb copy is limited to in-frame clones, with some not included. The sample lists around 130,000 clones, around 80% occurring once. The CDR3 length is 17 residues. Germline trimming cut 0 bases from V and 5 bases from J; bases unmatched to any gene: 7. Germline values: CDR1 LNHNV, CDR2 YYDKDF (reference sequence). The chain links TRBV15 to TRBJ2-3; 11 bases fit TRBD2. The source material was PBMCs. The receptor comes from a woman aged 18 to 35 in good health and CMV-seronegative. Here the CDR3 reads CATSRDLAGGPGDTQYF. CDR3 nucleotide sequence: TGTGCCACCAGCAGAGACTTAGCGGGAGGGCCCGGAGATACGCAGTATTTT.